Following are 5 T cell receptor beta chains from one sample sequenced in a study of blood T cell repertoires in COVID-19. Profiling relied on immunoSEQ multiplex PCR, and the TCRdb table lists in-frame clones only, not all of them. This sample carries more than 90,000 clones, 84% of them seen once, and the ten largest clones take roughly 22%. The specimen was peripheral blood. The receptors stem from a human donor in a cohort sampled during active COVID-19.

The CDR3 DNA sequence: TGTGCCAGCAGCTTAGAGGCGGCCGGGGAGCTGTTTTTT. It codes for CASSLEAAGELFF. This chain connects TRBV7-9 to TRBJ2-2; D gene ambiguous. This CDR3 region has 13 residues. With 1 base removed from V and 6 bases from J, the gap between germline ends came to 6 bases. Germline V gives CDR1 SEHNR, CDR2 FQNEAQ (reference sequence). The variable domain in full, completed from reference TRBV7-9 and TRBJ2-2, reads DTGVSQNPRHKITKRGQNVTFRCDPISEHNRLYWYRQTLGQGPEFLTYFQNEAQLEKSRLLSDRFSAERPKGSFSTLEIQRTEQGDSAMYLCASSLEAAGELFFGEGSRLTVL.

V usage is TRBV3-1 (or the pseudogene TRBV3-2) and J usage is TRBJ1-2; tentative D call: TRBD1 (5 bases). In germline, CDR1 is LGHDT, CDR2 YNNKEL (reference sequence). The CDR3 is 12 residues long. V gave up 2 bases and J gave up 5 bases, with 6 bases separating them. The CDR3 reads CASSQRTYGYTF. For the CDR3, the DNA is TGTGCCAGCAGCCAAAGGACATATGGCTACACCTTC.

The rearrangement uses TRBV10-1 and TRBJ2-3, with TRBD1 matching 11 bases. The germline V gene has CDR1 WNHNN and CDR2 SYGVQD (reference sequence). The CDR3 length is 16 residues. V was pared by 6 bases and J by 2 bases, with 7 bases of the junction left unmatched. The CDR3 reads CASSPGTGGSTDTQYF. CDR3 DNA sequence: TGCGCCAGCAGCCCCGGGACAGGGGGGTCCACAGATACGCAGTATTTT.

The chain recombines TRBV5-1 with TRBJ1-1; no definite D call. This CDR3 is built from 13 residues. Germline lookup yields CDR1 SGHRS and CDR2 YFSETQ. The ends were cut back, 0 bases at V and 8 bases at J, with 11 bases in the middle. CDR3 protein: CASSLGRSGEAFF. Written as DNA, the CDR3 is TGCGCCAGCAGCTTGGGTAGGTCGGGAGAAGCTTTCTTT. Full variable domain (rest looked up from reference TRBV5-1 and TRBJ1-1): KAGVTQTPRYLIKTRGQQVTLSCSPISGHRSVSWYQQTPGQGLQFLFEYFSETQRNKGNFPGRFSGRQFSNSRSEMNVSTLELGDSALYLCASSLGRSGEAFFGQGTRLTVV.

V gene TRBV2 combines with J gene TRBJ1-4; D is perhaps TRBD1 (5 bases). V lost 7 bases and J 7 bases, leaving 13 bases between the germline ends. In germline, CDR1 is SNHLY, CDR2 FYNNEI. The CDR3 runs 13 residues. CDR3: CASKQGSGEKLFF. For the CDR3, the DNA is TGTGCCAGCAAGCAGGGTTCGGGTGAAAAACTGTTTTTT.